These 23 T cell receptor beta chains originate from one sample sequenced in a study of T cells after yellow fever vaccination. Each CDR3 protein is one row after TCRdb ran MiXCR on the 5' RACE reads. This table holds about 550,000 distinct CDR3 sequences, approximately 21% found once. Sequences were derived from PBMCs, sampled 15 days after the yellow fever booster vaccination. These receptors came from a man aged 25-45 years who received the YFV17D yellow fever vaccine.

J is TRBJ2-3 and V is TRBV20-1; D is perhaps TRBD2 (6 bases). The CDR3 runs to 14 residues. Trimming shortened V by 1 base and J by 1 base, and 9 bases separated the two germline ends. Germline CDR1 DFQATT, CDR2 SNEGSKA (reference sequence). CDR3 region: CSARGWGGTDTQYF. CDR3 nucleotides: TGCAGTGCTAGAGGTTGGGGGGGCACAGATACGCAGTATTTT.

CDR3 amino acids: CASSSQLGLGGDTQYF. The CDR3 bases are TGCGCCAGCAGCTCCCAATTGGGGCTGGGTGGGGATACGCAGTATTTT. The rearrangement joins TRBV5-1 to TRBJ2-3; TRBD1 might be the D (5 bases). This CDR3 comprises 16 residues. V was trimmed by 3 bases and J by 6 bases, leaving 20 bases between them. CDR1 SGHRS and CDR2 YFSETQ come from the germline V gene. The full variable domain, completed using reference TRBV5-1 and TRBJ2-3, is KAGVTQTPRYLIKTRGQQVTLSCSPISGHRSVSWYQQTPGQGLQFLFEYFSETQRNKGNFPGRFSGRQFSNSRSEMNVSTLELGDSALYLCASSSQLGLGGDTQYFGPGTRLTVL.

In its sample, this clonotype was seen a few times. The rearrangement links TRBV19 to TRBJ2-2, with TRBD2 matching 7 bases. Germline V CDR1 and CDR2: LNHDA, SQIVND (reference sequence). The CDR3 runs 14 residues. V lost 10 bases, J lost 4 bases, and 9 bases stayed unmatched. For the CDR3, the DNA is TGTGCCACCAAGAACAGCGGGGCCACCGGGGAGCTGTTTTTT. Amino acid sequence: CATKNSGATGELFF.

This clonotype has a handful of counts. V is TRBV30 and J is TRBJ2-2, with 8 bases aligning to TRBD1. The CDR3 totals 16 residues. CDR1 and CDR2 (germline): GTSNPN, SVGIG (reference sequence). V gave up 3 bases and J gave up 5 bases; unmatched junction bases: 11. The CDR3 nucleotides are TGTGCCTGGAGCGGGAGACGGGACAGGTTTACCGGGGAGCTGTTTTTT. It encodes CAWSGRRDRFTGELFF.

This clonotype was counted a single time. The CDR3 protein is CASIRTGHQETQYF. CDR3 nucleotide sequence: TGTGCCAGCATTAGGACTGGTCACCAAGAGACCCAGTACTTC. The chain joins TRBV12-3 or TRBV12-4 to TRBJ2-5; a weak D match, TRBD2 (5 bases). The CDR3 is made up of 14 amino acids. The V and J ends lost 7 bases and 0 bases respectively, with 12 bases between them.

The rearrangement uses TRBV4-3 and TRBJ2-1; perhaps D is TRBD1 or TRBD2 (6 bases each). Trimming removed 4 bases at V and 15 bases at J, with 13 bases between. The CDR3 has 11 amino acids. Germline V CDR1 and CDR2: LGHNA, YSLEER. CDR3 loop: CASSPGATLFF. The CDR3 DNA sequence: TGCGCCAGCAGCCCGGGGGCCACACTGTTCTTC.

Notes on this clonotype: A single base separates this from a much larger clone, so it may be a read error. The chain links TRBV20-1 to TRBJ1-6; TRBD1 agrees at 7 bases. Germline V lookup: CDR1 DFQATT, CDR2 SNEGSKA (reference sequence). This CDR3 spans 14 amino acids. Losses at the gene ends were 0 bases for V and 12 bases for J; bases not matched to a gene: 8. The CDR3 is CSARDSKGGLPLHF. CDR3 bases: TGCAGTGCTAGAGATTCAAAAGGGGGCCTACCCCTCCACTTT.

Details on this clonotype: An end of the junction differs from the germline gene, which may be a read error. V usage is TRBV12-3 or TRBV12-4 and J usage is TRBJ2-1, with TRBD1 matching over 7 bases. The CDR3 has 13 residues. The CDR3, as DNA: TGTGCCAGCAGTCCCGGGACAGTATCCCCCTGGATCTTC. It translates to CASSPGTVSPWIF.

This clonotype occurred many times. The rearrangement links TRBV3-1 to TRBJ2-2; TRBD2 agrees at 11 bases. With 3 bases clipped from V and 6 bases from J, the junction kept 3 bases outside the gene matches. The CDR3 has 15 amino acids. CDR1 is LGHDT, CDR2 YNNKEL, per germline (reference sequence). The CDR3 loop reads CASSHSSGRPGELFF. CDR3 in DNA: TGTGCCAGCAGCCACTCTAGCGGGAGGCCCGGGGAGCTGTTTTTT.

The rearrangement links TRBV5-1 to TRBJ2-1; D is unclear. This CDR3 contains 12 residues. The germline gives CDR1 SGHRS, CDR2 YFSETQ. The ends were cut back, 4 bases at V and 8 bases at J, with 10 bases in the middle. The CDR3 reads CASSEDLDEQFF. The CDR3 DNA is TGCGCCAGCAGCGAAGACTTGGATGAGCAGTTCTTC.

The rearrangement joins TRBV7-9 to TRBJ2-1, with D possibly TRBD2 on 6 matching bases. V was cut by 0 bases and J by 2 bases, with 11 bases left in between. In germline, CDR1 is SEHNR, CDR2 FQNEAQ (reference sequence). The CDR3 has 16 residues. The chain's CDR3 is CASSLARGDPYNEQFF. CDR3 coding DNA: TGTGCCAGCAGCTTAGCGCGGGGAGATCCCTACAATGAGCAGTTCTTC.

The rearrangement links TRBV19 to TRBJ2-5; D might be TRBD2 (6 bases). V was pared by 6 bases and J by 5 bases, with 19 bases between. The CDR3 runs 15 residues. Germline V gives CDR1 LNHDA, CDR2 SQIVND (reference sequence). The CDR3 loop reads CASSPRTGERETQYF. In DNA, the CDR3 is TGTGCCAGTAGCCCCCGGACGGGGGAGCGGGAGACCCAGTACTTC.

The chain couples TRBV28 to TRBJ1-2, with 7 positions matching TRBD1. With V trimmed by 6 bases and J by 8 bases, 15 bases remained unmatched. This CDR3 contains 15 residues. CDR1 is MDHEN, CDR2 SYDVKM, per germline. CDR3 sequence reads: CASRPGQPLAQGYTF. CDR3 bases: TGTGCCAGCAGGCCGGGACAGCCCCTAGCCCAAGGCTACACCTTC.

This clonotype was observed a handful of times. The chain recombines TRBV7-2 with TRBJ2-7; 8 bases line up with TRBD2. CDR3 length equals 16 residues. With V trimmed by 2 bases and J by 4 bases, 10 bases remained unmatched. Per germline, CDR1 SGHTA and CDR2 FQGNSA. The CDR3 bases are TGTGCCAGCAGCTTATCTCCAGCGGGAGTGTCGTACGAGCAGTACTTC. Translating gives CASSLSPAGVSYEQYF.

At least ten counts were recorded for this clonotype. This chain uses TRBV29-1 with TRBJ1-1; possibly TRBD1 for D (6 bases). The CDR3 covers 14 residues. Germline-derived CDR1 and CDR2 are SQVTM and ANQGSEA. Trimming stripped 4 bases from V and 4 bases from J, with 16 bases between. CDR3 protein: CSVVTGIGTTEAFF. CDR3 in DNA: TGCAGCGTTGTAACAGGGATCGGAACCACTGAAGCTTTCTTT.

In its sample, this clonotype was seen a few times. This chain links TRBV24-1 with TRBJ2-2; D not certain. This CDR3 is 14 amino acids long. Trimming took 4 bases from V and 5 from J, leaving 10 bases between them. Germline values: CDR1 KGHDR, CDR2 SFDVKD. In DNA, the CDR3 is TGTGCCACCAGTGACCATGGTGGGACCGGGGAGCTGTTTTTT. Encoded protein: CATSDHGGTGELFF.

The CDR3 reads CASSYSPAVEQFF. DNA for the CDR3: TGTGCCAGCAGCTATTCCCCGGCGGTAGAGCAGTTCTTC. This sequence joins TRBV7-6 and TRBJ2-1; no reliable D call. The V gene lost 4 bases and the J gene lost 10 bases, with 14 bases spanning the gap. Per the germline V gene, CDR1 is SGHVS and CDR2 is FNYEAQ. This CDR3 comprises 13 residues.

This clonotype has more than one count but fewer than ten. The chain joins TRBV10-3 to TRBJ2-3; D perhaps matches TRBD1 (5 bases). The germline V and J ends were trimmed by 3 bases and 2 bases, with 12 bases remaining between them. Germline V gene lookup returns CDR1 ENHRY and CDR2 SYGVKD. CDR3 length: 15 amino acids. In DNA form, the CDR3 reads TGTGCCATCAGTGACAGAGACAGCGCCACAGATACGCAGTATTTT. Protein: CAISDRDSATDTQYF.

The rearrangement links TRBV29-1 to TRBJ2-2, with 14 bases fitting TRBD2. V was clipped by 8 bases and J by 4 bases; unmatched bases: 3. The length of the CDR3 is 14 residues. Germline V gene lookup returns CDR1 SQVTM and CDR2 ANQGSEA. The CDR3 protein is CSCGTSGSTGELFF. The CDR3 coding sequence is TGCAGCTGTGGGACTAGCGGGAGCACCGGGGAGCTGTTTTTT.

The table lists this clonotype with a few counts. V gene TRBV20-1 combines with J gene TRBJ2-2; tentatively, D is TRBD1 or TRBD2 (5 bases each). Per the germline V gene, CDR1 is DFQATT and CDR2 is SNEGSKA (reference sequence). The CDR3 loop spans 17 amino acids. The ends were cut back, 1 base at V and 4 bases at J, with 19 bases in the middle. This CDR3 reads CSARGGGTKPPTGELFF. The CDR3 nucleotides are TGCAGTGCTAGAGGAGGTGGGACCAAACCCCCCACCGGGGAGCTGTTTTTT.

A remark on this clonotype: At one end, the junction sequence differs from germline, possibly due to a read error. The genes are TRBV6-2 or TRBV6-3 and TRBJ2-1; maybe TRBD1 (6 bases). The germline V gene encodes CDR1 MNHEY and CDR2 SVGEGT. This CDR3 comprises 13 residues. CDR3 loop: CASRDSIYSEQFF. The CDR3 coding sequence is TGTGCCAGCAGGGACAGTATCTACAGTGAGCAGTTCTTC.

This clonotype was counted between two and nine times. The chain combines TRBV7-6 with TRBJ2-7; D might be TRBD1 (6 bases). The CDR3 consists of 14 residues. V was cut by 5 bases and J by 2 bases, with 13 bases left in between. CDR1 and CDR2 from the germline V gene are SGHVS and FNYEAQ. CDR3 region: CASSVGTLPYEQYF. CDR3 nucleotides: TGTGCCAGCAGCGTAGGGACATTACCCTACGAGCAGTACTTC. Full variable domain (missing parts from reference TRBV7-6 and TRBJ2-7): GAGVSQSPRYKVTKRGQDVALRCDPISGHVSLYWYRQALGQGPEFLTYFNYEAQQDKSGLPNDRFSAERPEGSISTLTIQRTEQRDSAMYRCASSVGTLPYEQYFGPGTRLTVT.

A note on this clonotype: One junction end does not reproduce the germline sequence, and a read error may be involved. The chain uses TRBV15 and TRBJ2-7; D may correspond to TRBD1 or TRBD2 (6 bases each). The CDR3 is made up of 12 amino acids. Germline CDR1 LNHNV, CDR2 YYDKDF (reference sequence). The CDR3 region is CATSRDRGDHYF. CDR3 DNA: TGTGCCACCAGCAGAGATAGGGGGGATCATTATTTC.